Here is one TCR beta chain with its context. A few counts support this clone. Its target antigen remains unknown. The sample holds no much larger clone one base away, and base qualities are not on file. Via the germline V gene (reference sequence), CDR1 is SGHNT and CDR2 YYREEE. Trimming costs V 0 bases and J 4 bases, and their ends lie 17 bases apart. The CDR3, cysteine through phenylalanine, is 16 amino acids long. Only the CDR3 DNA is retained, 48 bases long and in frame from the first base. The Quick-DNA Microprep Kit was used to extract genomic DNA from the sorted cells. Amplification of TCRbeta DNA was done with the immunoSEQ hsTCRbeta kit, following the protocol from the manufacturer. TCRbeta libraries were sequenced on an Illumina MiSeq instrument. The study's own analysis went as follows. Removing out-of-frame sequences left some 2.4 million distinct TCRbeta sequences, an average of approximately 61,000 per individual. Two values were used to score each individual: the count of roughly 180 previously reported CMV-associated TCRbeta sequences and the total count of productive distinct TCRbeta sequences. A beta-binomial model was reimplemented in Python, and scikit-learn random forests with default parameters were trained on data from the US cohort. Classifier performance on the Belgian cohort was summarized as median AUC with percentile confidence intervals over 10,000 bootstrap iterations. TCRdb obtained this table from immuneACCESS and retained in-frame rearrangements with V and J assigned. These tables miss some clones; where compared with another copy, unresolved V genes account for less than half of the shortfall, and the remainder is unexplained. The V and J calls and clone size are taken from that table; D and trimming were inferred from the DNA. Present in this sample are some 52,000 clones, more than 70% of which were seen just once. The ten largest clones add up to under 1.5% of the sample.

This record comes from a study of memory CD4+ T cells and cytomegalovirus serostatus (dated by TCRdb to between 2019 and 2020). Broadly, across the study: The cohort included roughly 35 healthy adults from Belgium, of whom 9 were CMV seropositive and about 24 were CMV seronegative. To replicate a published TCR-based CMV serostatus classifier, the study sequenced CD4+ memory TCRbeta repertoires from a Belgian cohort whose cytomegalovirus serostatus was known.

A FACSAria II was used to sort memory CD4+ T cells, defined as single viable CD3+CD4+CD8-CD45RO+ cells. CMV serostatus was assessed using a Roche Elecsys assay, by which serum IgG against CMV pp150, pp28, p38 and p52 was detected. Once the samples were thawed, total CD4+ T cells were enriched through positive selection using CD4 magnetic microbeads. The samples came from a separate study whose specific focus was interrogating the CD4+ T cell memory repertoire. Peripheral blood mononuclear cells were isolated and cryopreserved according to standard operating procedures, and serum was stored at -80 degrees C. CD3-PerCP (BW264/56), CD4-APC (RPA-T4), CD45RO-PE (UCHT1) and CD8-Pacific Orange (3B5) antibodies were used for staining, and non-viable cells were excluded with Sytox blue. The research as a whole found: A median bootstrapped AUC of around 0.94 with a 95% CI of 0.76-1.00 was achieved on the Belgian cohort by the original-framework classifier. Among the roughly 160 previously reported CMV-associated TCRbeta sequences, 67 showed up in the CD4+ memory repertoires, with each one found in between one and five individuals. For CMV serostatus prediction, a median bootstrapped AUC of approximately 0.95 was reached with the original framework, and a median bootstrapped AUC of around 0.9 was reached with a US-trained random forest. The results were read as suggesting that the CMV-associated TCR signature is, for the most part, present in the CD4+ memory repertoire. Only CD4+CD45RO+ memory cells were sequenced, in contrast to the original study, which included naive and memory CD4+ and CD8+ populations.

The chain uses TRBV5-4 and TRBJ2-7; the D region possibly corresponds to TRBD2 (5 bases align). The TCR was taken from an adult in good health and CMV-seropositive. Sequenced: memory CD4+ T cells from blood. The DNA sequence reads TGTGCCAGCAGCTTGGGGAGCGGAGAACTGCGATACGAGCAGTACTTC. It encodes CASSLGSGELRYEQYF.